This T cell receptor (beta chain) was sequenced in a study of blood T cell repertoires in COVID-19. The overall study: T cells, B-cell-depleted T cells, or PBMCs supplied cDNA or gDNA.

In the study's own analysis: Researchers report that nucleated cell counts were estimated from reference gene primer amplification. Clones were read by immunoSEQ multiplex PCR, and TCRdb kept only the in-frame ones, dropping some. V, J and clone size are taken as reported in that table, and D and trimming were inferred from the DNA itself. The sample contains approximately 230,000 clones, roughly 85% of which appear only once. This CDR3 spans 14 amino acids. Germline CDR1 and CDR2: MNHEY and SVGAGI. The J segment lost 7 bases and the V segment lost 9 bases, leaving 10 bases of the junction unmatched.

The chain employs TRBV6-5 and TRBJ1-5; 9 bases map to TRBD1. This clonotype was obtained from a man younger than 45 who had recovered from COVID-19. The sequenced material came from peripheral blood. CDR3 sequence (DNA): TGTGCCAGTTGGACACGACAGGGGGGCCAGCCCCAGCATTTT. Translation gives CASWTRQGGQPQHF.